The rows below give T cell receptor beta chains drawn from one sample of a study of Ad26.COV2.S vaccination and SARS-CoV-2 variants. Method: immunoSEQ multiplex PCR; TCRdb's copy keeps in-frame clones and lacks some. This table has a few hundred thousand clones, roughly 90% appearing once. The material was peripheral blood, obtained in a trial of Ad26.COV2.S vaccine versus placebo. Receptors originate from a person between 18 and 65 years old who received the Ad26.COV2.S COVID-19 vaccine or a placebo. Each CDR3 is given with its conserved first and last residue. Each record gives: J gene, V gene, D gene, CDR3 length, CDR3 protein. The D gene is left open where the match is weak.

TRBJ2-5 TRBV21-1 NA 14 CASSPGPWGETQYF
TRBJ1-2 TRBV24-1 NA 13 CATSAGVGGGYTF
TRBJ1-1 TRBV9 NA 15 CASSVVGGPNTEAFF
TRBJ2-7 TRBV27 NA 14 CASSLSAVSYEQYF
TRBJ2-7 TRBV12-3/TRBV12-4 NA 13 CASSLVRGNEQYF
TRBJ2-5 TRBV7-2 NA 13 CASSPREAATQYF
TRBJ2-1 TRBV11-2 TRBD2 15 CASRPLAGALDRQFF
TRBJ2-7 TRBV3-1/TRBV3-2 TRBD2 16 CASSRTGGGARREQYF
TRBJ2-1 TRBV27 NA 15 CASSLGNSGVNEQFF
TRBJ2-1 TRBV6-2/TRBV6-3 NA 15 CASSHRGSSYNEQFF
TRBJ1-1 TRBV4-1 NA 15 CASSHYGRDATEAFF
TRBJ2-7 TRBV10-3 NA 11 CAISDSDEQYF
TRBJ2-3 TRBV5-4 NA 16 CASSLVRGASTDTQYF
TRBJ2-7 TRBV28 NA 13 CASEGYFSYEQYF
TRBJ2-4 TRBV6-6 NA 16 CASSYPDGLAKNIQYF
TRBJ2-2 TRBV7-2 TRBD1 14 CASSLQGASGELFF
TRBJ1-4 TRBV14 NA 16 CASSRLLDRANEKLFF
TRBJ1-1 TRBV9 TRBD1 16 CASSEGPGTVNTEAFF
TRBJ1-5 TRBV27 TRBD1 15 CASSQGRGRIQPQHF
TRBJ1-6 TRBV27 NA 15 CASSLTPGRGSPLHF
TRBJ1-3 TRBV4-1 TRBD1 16 CASSQDLTGIGNTIYF
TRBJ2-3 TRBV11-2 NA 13 CASSLDKVDTQYF
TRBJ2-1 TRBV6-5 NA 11 CASSRNNEQFF
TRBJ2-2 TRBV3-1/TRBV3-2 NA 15 CASSQSGPNTGELFF
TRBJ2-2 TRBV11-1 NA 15 CASSFGTANTGELFF
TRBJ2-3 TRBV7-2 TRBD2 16 CASSQLRLAGADTQYF
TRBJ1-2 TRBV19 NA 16 CASSLRTPLTNYGYTF
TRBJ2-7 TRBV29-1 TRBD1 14 CSVSIWAGGDEQYF
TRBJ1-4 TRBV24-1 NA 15 CATSDGMTFNEKLFF
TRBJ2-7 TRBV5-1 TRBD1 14 CASRAQTGSIEQYF
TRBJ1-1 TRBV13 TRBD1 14 CASSLGQGVSEAFF
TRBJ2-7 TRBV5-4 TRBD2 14 CASRPGTSGVEQYF
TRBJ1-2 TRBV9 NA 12 CASSVDGYGYTF